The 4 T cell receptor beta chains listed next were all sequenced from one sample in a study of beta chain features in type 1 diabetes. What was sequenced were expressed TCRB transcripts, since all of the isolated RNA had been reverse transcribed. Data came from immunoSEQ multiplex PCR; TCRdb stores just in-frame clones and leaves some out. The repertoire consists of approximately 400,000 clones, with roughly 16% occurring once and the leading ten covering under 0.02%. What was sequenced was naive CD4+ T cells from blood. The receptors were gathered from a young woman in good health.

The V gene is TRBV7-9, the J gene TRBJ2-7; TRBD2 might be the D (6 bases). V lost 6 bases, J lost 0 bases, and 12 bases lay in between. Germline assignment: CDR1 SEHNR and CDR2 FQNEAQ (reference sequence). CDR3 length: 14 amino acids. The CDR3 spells CASSNLGGSYEQYF. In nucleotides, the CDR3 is TGTGCCAGCAGTAACCTCGGGGGCTCCTACGAGCAGTACTTC.

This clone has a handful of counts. This CDR3 reads CASSHQGRGNEQFF. For the CDR3, the DNA is TGCGCCAGCAGCCACCAAGGCCGGGGGAATGAGCAGTTCTTC. The chain joins TRBV4-1 to TRBJ2-1, with a tentative D call TRBD2 (6 bases). V was pared by 3 bases and J by 7 bases, with 13 bases between. The V gene's germline CDR1 is MGHRA and CDR2 YSYEKL. This CDR3 is 14 amino acids long.

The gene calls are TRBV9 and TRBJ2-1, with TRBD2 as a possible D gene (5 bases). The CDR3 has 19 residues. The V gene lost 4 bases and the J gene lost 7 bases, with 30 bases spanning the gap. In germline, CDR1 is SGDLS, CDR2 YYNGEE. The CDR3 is CASSPPIPERRRLGNEQFF. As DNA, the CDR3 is TGTGCCAGCAGCCCACCCATTCCCGAAAGACGGAGGCTGGGTAATGAGCAGTTCTTC.

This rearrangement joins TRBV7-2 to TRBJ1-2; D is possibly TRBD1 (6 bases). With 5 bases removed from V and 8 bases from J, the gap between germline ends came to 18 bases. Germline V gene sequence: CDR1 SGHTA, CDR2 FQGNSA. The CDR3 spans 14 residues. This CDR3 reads CASSRQRGAMGYTF. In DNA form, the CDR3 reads TGTGCCAGCAGCCGACAACGGGGGGCAATGGGCTACACCTTC.